These T cell receptor beta chains were read from a single sample in a study of shared clonotypes between healthy human individuals. Sequenced by immunoSEQ multiplex PCR; TCRdb stores in-frame clones only, minus some. This table has millions of clones, roughly 92% appearing once. Sequencing was carried out using naive CD4+ T cells sorted from blood. These receptors were obtained from a man younger than 30 in good health. CDR3s include the opening cysteine and the closing phenylalanine or tryptophan. A D gene is named only where the DNA matches it firmly. Not all rows give a size; the values are once, few, many and, for expanded clones, a class.

TGTGCCAGCAGCAGGAGGGACAGGGAAGACTATGGCTACACCTTC | CASSRRDREDYGYTF | - | TRBD1 | TRBJ1-2 | TRBV7-2
TGCAGCGTTGGCCTAGCGGGAGGGAGCAATGAGCAGTTCTTC | CSVGLAGGSNEQFF | - | TRBD2 | TRBJ2-1 | TRBV29-1
TGTGCCAGCAGCTTAGCAGGACTAGCGGGACCGAATGAGCAGTTCTTC | CASSLAGLAGPNEQFF | - | TRBD2 | TRBJ2-1 | TRBV7-2
TGTGCCAGCTCACCCCAGGAGAGCTCCTACAATGAGCAGTTCTTC | CASSPQESSYNEQFF | - | - | TRBJ2-1 | TRBV18
TGCGCCAGCAGTGAGTCGGGGGGGGTAAGCTCCTACAATGAGCAGTTCTTC | CASSESGGVSSYNEQFF | - | TRBD2 | TRBJ2-1 | TRBV10-1
TGCGCCAGCAGCTTAGGGGGAATGAACACTGAAGCTTTCTTT | CASSLGGMNTEAFF | few | - | TRBJ1-1 | TRBV5-1
TGTGCCACCAGCAGAGGACAGTACACTGAAGCTTTCTTT | CATSRGQYTEAFF | - | - | TRBJ1-1 | TRBV15
TGTGCCAGCATCCCCTGGTCTGGGAGCGGCCAAGAGACCCAGTACTTC | CASIPWSGSGQETQYF | once | - | TRBJ2-5 | TRBV27
TGTGCCAGCAGCTTTCTGGACAGTAAGAACACTGAAGCTTTCTTT | CASSFLDSKNTEAFF | - | - | TRBJ1-1 | TRBV7-2
TGCGCCAGCAAGACAGAGAACACCGGGGAGCTGTTTTTT | CASKTENTGELFF | - | - | TRBJ2-2 | TRBV5-1
TGCGCCAGCAGCTTACAGATCACAGATACGCAGTATTTT | CASSLQITDTQYF | - | - | TRBJ2-3 | TRBV5-1
TGTGCCAGCAGCCAAGACTTAAACGGGAGCGGGCAGAGCTCCTATAATTCACCCCTCCACTTT | CASSQDLNGSGQSSYNSPLHF | - | - | TRBJ1-6 | TRBV4-2
TGTGCCAGCAGCCAAGATACGTCGGGGGCCACCTACGAGCAGTACTTC | CASSQDTSGATYEQYF | - | - | TRBJ2-7 | TRBV14
TGTGCCAGCAGCTCGAACTTGTACGAGCAGTACTTC | CASSSNLYEQYF | - | - | TRBJ2-7 | TRBV7-2
TGCGCCAGCAGCTTGTATCCTAGCGGGGGAGACACCGGGGAGCTGTTTTTT | CASSLYPSGGDTGELFF | - | TRBD2 | TRBJ2-2 | TRBV5-1
TGTGCCAGCAGTCCATCCAGAACCCTAATCACCGGGGAGCTGTTTTTT | CASSPSRTLITGELFF | - | - | TRBJ2-2 | TRBV27
TGTGCCAGCAGCGGACTAGCGGGACGAGAGCAGTACTTC | CASSGLAGREQYF | - | TRBD2 | TRBJ2-7 | TRBV6-1
TGTGCCAGCAGTGAATATAAGGGCGGGAGGGCCTCAGATACGCAGTATTTT | CASSEYKGGRASDTQYF | - | TRBD2 | TRBJ2-3 | TRBV25-1